The 22 T cell receptor beta chains below were found in one sample sequenced in a study of blood T cell repertoires in COVID-19 (dated by TCRdb to the early 2020s). Library creation used the immunoSEQ multiplex PCR assay. TCRdb stores this immuneACCESS table with in-frame sequences only. Part of the clones is absent; in the studies checked, under half of the shortfall reflects unresolved V genes, and no reason is known for the rest. Present in this sample are some 200,000 clones, approximately 90% of which were seen just once. 5.5% to 7% of the sample is taken by the ten largest. The material sequenced was peripheral blood. All receptors come from an elderly man with acute or convalescent COVID-19.

The chain uses TRBV5-1 and TRBJ2-1; 14 bases are shared with TRBD2. CDR1 and CDR2 (germline): SGHRS, YFSETQ. V dropped 0 bases and J dropped 7; count of bases not matched to a gene: 0. The CDR3 contains 15 residues. CDR3 bases: TGCGCCAGCAGCTTGGGGACTAGCGGGAGGAATGAGCAGTTCTTC. It codes for CASSLGTSGRNEQFF.

The chain employs TRBV30 and TRBJ1-3; D call uncertain. Per the germline V gene, CDR1 is GTSNPN and CDR2 is SVGIG (reference sequence). The CDR3 spans 14 residues. Trimming stripped 2 bases from V and 0 bases from J, with 8 bases between. The CDR3 here is CAWSLSSSGNTIYF. The CDR3 coding sequence is TGTGCCTGGAGTTTATCGAGCTCTGGAAACACCATATATTTT.

This clone has a single count. The chain recombines TRBV28 with TRBJ2-7; TRBD1 is a possible D gene (5 bases). The CDR3 spans 13 residues. The V end lost 7 bases, the J end lost 0 bases, and 10 bases lay between the germline ends. Germline CDR1 and CDR2: MDHEN and SYDVKM. The CDR3 bases are TGTGCCAGCACCCGACAGAGCTCCTACGAGCAGTACTTC. Its protein is CASTRQSSYEQYF.

The chain recombines TRBV7-2 with TRBJ2-4; TRBD2 aligns across 8 bases. The CDR3 consists of 14 residues. Germline lookup yields CDR1 SGHTA and CDR2 FQGNSA. V shed 1 base, J shed 8 bases, and the junction held 4 bases outside the gene matches. CDR3 amino acids: CASSLGGRLDIQYF. The CDR3 region has the DNA TGTGCCAGCAGCTTAGGCGGGAGGTTAGACATTCAGTACTTC.

Comment on this clone: Since no conserved phenylalanine or tryptophan closes the CDR3, a read error is the likely cause. CDR3 amino acids: CASSSSEDKNIQYL. The CDR3 DNA reads TGTGCCAGCAGCTCAAGTGAGGACAAAAACATTCAGTACCTC. The V call is TRBV7-9, the J call TRBJ2-4; D is uncertain. The CDR3 is made up of 14 amino acids. The V end was cut by 4 bases, the J end by 3 bases, with 10 bases between. Germline lookup yields CDR1 SEHNR and CDR2 FQNEAQ (reference sequence).

This clone was found once. This chain uses TRBV12-3 or TRBV12-4 with TRBJ2-3; 8 nucleotides agree with TRBD1. There are 13 residues in the CDR3. The junction had 3 bases not matched to a gene; V was cut back by 6 bases and J by 4 bases. CDR3 sequence: CASRDRVADTQYF. DNA of the CDR3: TGTGCCAGCAGGGACAGGGTGGCAGATACGCAGTATTTT.

A single count supports this clone. The J gene is TRBJ2-1, the V gene TRBV30; 7 bases are shared with TRBD2. The CDR3 has 14 residues. Germline CDR1 and CDR2: GTSNPN and SVGIG (reference sequence). Trimming at V came to 0 bases and at J to 5 bases, leaving 4 bases not matched to a gene. The CDR3 coding sequence is TGTGCCTGGAGTGTAGGCGGGGGACACAATGAGCAGTTCTTC. Its protein is CAWSVGGGHNEQFF.

This clone appeared a single time. This chain links TRBV2 with TRBJ2-1; 12 nucleotides align to TRBD2. CDR1 and CDR2 from the germline V gene are SNHLY and FYNNEI. The CDR3 spans 14 residues. Trimming took 8 bases from V and 8 from J; bases not matched to a gene: 7. The CDR3 here is CASSGRTSGDEQFF. The CDR3 DNA is TGTGCCAGCTCCGGGCGGACTAGCGGGGATGAGCAGTTCTTC. Combining the CDR3 with reference TRBV2 and TRBJ2-1 gives the whole variable domain EPEVTQTPSHQVTQMGQEVILRCVPISNHLYFYWYRQILGQKVEFLVSFYNNEISEKSEIFDDQFSVERPDGSNFTLKIRSTKLEDSAMYFCASSGRTSGDEQFFGPGTRLTVL.

The rearrangement links TRBV5-1 to TRBJ2-1; TRBD2 might be the D (6 bases). CDR3 length equals 12 residues. In germline, CDR1 is SGHRS, CDR2 YFSETQ. Between the trimmed V and J ends, which lost 4 bases and 12 bases, there was a span of 14 bases. The CDR3 region is CASSENGGSQFF. The CDR3 DNA reads as TGCGCCAGCAGCGAGAACGGGGGTTCGCAGTTCTTC.

This CDR3 is CASSESRVAYTEAFF. In DNA, the CDR3 is TGCGCCAGCAGTGAGTCGCGGGTAGCATACACTGAAGCTTTCTTT. V is TRBV10-1 and J is TRBJ1-1; D remains unclear. The V gene lost 0 bases and the J gene lost 3 bases, with 11 bases spanning the gap. This CDR3 spans 15 amino acids. The V gene's germline CDR1 is WNHNN and CDR2 SYGVQD (reference sequence).

In its sample, this clone was seen once. The CDR3 DNA follows: TGTGCCAGTAGTCCCCAGGGTGCGGGGGCCACAGATACGCAGTATTTT. It yields the protein CASSPQGAGATDTQYF. V gene TRBV19 combines with J gene TRBJ2-3; possibly TRBD2 for D (7 bases). Germline CDR1 reads LNHDA; CDR2 reads SQIVND (reference sequence). The V and J ends lost 5 bases and 2 bases respectively, with 17 bases between them. The CDR3 runs to 16 residues. Drawing the rest from reference TRBV19 and TRBJ2-3, the complete variable domain is DGGITQSPKYLFRKEGQNVTLSCEQNLNHDAMYWYRQDPGQGLRLIYYSQIVNDFQKGDIAEGYSVSREKKESFPLTVTSAQKNPTAFYLCASSPQGAGATDTQYFGPGTRLTVL.

This sequence joins TRBV15 and TRBJ2-1, with 7 bases lining up with TRBD2. Looked up from germline, CDR1 is LNHNV and CDR2 is YYDKDF (reference sequence). J lost 7 bases, V lost 0 bases, and 6 bases had no gene match. CDR3 size: 15 residues. CDR3 loop: CATSREASGSNEQFF. CDR3 nucleotide sequence: TGTGCCACCAGCAGAGAGGCTAGCGGTAGTAATGAGCAGTTCTTC.

The chain employs TRBV5-4 and TRBJ2-2, with 9 bases fitting TRBD2. Trimming removed 3 bases from V and 1 base from J; junction bases left unmatched: 4. Germline V gives CDR1 SGHNT, CDR2 YYREEE (reference sequence). The CDR3 has 16 amino acids. CDR3 DNA: TGTGCCAGCAGCTCCCGGACTAGCGTGAACACCGGGGAGCTGTTTTTT. Its protein product is CASSSRTSVNTGELFF.

V usage is TRBV10-2 and J usage is TRBJ1-5, with 10 bases identical to TRBD1. CDR1 is WSHSY, CDR2 SAAADI, per germline. This CDR3 spans 14 amino acids. The V and J ends lost 8 bases and 4 bases, in that order; junction bases with no gene match: 5. CDR3 sequence (DNA): TGCGCCAGCGGAGACAGGGGGCTAAATCAGCCCCAGCATTTT. This sequence encodes CASGDRGLNQPQHF.

V gene TRBV7-2 combines with J gene TRBJ2-1; perhaps TRBD1 as D (5 bases). V lost 4 bases and J lost 4, with 11 bases in between. The CDR3 covers 14 residues. Germline CDR1 is SGHTA and CDR2 is FQGNSA. CDR3 protein: CASSSSGQYNEQFF. Written as DNA, the CDR3 is TGTGCCAGCAGCTCATCTGGACAATACAATGAGCAGTTCTTC.

CDR3 coding DNA: TGCGCCAGCAGCCAAGGCAGAACGAACTATGGCTACACCTTC. Protein: CASSQGRTNYGYTF. V usage is TRBV4-3 and J usage is TRBJ1-2; no firm D call. The germline V gene encodes CDR1 LGHNA and CDR2 YSLEER. The V and J ends lost 1 base and 2 bases respectively, with 8 bases between them. There are 14 residues in the CDR3.

The chain employs TRBV19 and TRBJ1-3; possible D gene TRBD1, 6 bases. The CDR3 consists of 16 residues. Between the trimmed V and J ends, which lost 5 bases and 0 bases, there was a span of 14 bases. Germline V gene sequence: CDR1 LNHDA, CDR2 SQIVND (reference sequence). The CDR3 region has the DNA TGTGCCAGTAGTCAATTGGACAGCTACTCTGGAAACACCATATATTTT. Translation: CASSQLDSYSGNTIYF.

V usage is TRBV5-1 and J usage is TRBJ2-7, with D possibly TRBD1 on 5 matching bases. The CDR3 loop spans 15 amino acids. Germline V gives CDR1 SGHRS, CDR2 YFSETQ. V lost 0 bases, J lost 9 bases, and 19 bases lay in between. CDR3 protein: CASSLVQDPSLGQYF. CDR3 bases: TGCGCCAGCAGCTTGGTACAGGATCCATCGCTGGGGCAGTACTTC.

CDR3 sequence: CATSEGPGYTF. CDR3 in DNA: TGTGCCACCAGTGAGGGGCCTGGCTACACCTTC. The V call is TRBV24-1, the J call TRBJ1-2, with a weak D call TRBD1 (5 bases). The germline V gene encodes CDR1 KGHDR and CDR2 SFDVKD. The CDR3 is 11 residues long. V gave up 4 bases and J gave up 7 bases, with 6 bases separating them.

The chain employs TRBV27 and TRBJ2-7; 7 positions match TRBD1. The CDR3 runs 14 residues. V lost 6 bases, J lost 6 bases, and 11 bases stayed unmatched. From germline, CDR1 is MNHEY and CDR2 SMNVEV (reference sequence). The CDR3 reads CASRMTGQTAEQYF. DNA for the CDR3: TGTGCCAGCAGGATGACAGGGCAAACAGCCGAGCAGTACTTC.

In this sample, this clone turned up once. J is TRBJ2-7 and V is TRBV6-6; 7 positions agree with TRBD1. In germline, CDR1 is MNHNY, CDR2 SVGAGI (reference sequence). V lost 4 bases, J lost 3 bases, and 6 bases stayed unmatched. The CDR3 covers 14 residues. The DNA of the CDR3 is TGTGCCAGCAGTTTCACGACAGGGAGCTACGAGCAGTACTTC. Translating gives CASSFTTGSYEQYF.

The chain combines TRBV29-1 with TRBJ1-5; 8 positions agree with TRBD1. The V gene's germline CDR1 is SQVTM and CDR2 ANQGSEA. The junction had 6 bases not matched to a gene; V was cut back by 4 bases and J by 7 bases. The CDR3 has 13 amino acids. The CDR3: CSVVQGVGQPQHF. The DNA of the CDR3 is TGCAGCGTTGTACAGGGGGTGGGCCAGCCCCAGCATTTT.